This T cell receptor beta chain was sequenced in a study of control samples from healthy donors and cancer patients. Produced via immunoSEQ multiplex PCR; TCRdb's table is partial and in-frame only. The table includes about 120,000 clones, 85% to 90% detected once. Germline V gene lookup returns CDR1 ENHRY and CDR2 SYGVKD. There are 13 residues in the CDR3. V gave up 7 bases and J gave up 5 bases, with 14 bases separating them. This sequence originates from a woman aged 70-85 years in good health. The V gene is TRBV10-3, the J gene TRBJ2-5; maybe TRBD2 (6 bases). Material: blood. In DNA, the CDR3 is TGTGCCATCACCGGAGGGGAGGACGAGACCCAGTACTTC. Protein sequence: CAITGGEDETQYF.